Sequencing of this TCR beta chain was carried out in a study of blood T cell repertoires in COVID-19. Study summary: COVID-19 samples collected from the United States, Italy and Spain covered acute and convalescent phases. From T cells, B-cell-depleted T cells, or PBMCs came the material, which was cDNA or gDNA.

The table came from immunoSEQ multiplex PCR; TCRdb's copy has only in-frame clones and leaves some out. The top ten hold 25% to 30% of the sample, which has over 65,000 clones, 70% to 90% seen once. Germline V gene lookup returns CDR1 SGHRS and CDR2 YFSETQ. Trimming at V came to 5 bases and at J to 5 bases, leaving 7 bases not matched to a gene. The length of the CDR3 is 14 residues. The receptor was isolated from a man aged 45 to 65 with active or convalescent COVID-19. The chain couples TRBV5-1 to TRBJ2-7; 10 bases align to TRBD1. Sample: peripheral blood. CDR3 in DNA: TGCGCCAGCAGTTTCGGACAGGGGGTAGACGAGCAGTACTTC. Protein product: CASSFGQGVDEQYF.